This T cell receptor (beta chain) comes out of a study of blood T cells in healthy people across ages. PCR was performed a second time for about 6 to 12 cycles using a sample-barcoded 5' primer and a J-beta primer mix. A template-switch adaptor containing 12 random nucleotides labeled each cDNA molecule. Via MiXCR, TCRdb re-called the 5' RACE reads, giving one row per CDR3 protein. The sample has around 1.5 million distinct CDR3 sequences, about 35% seen once. This clonotype has a handful of counts. In each sample, at least 7 million PBMCs were isolated. Trimming took 5 bases from V and 4 from J; bases not matched to a gene: 10. The CDR3 is 16 amino acids. Germline CDR1 is SEHNR and CDR2 is FQNEAQ (reference sequence).

The TCR comes from a woman aged 25 to 39 in good health. The chain combines TRBV7-9 with TRBJ2-7; 11 bases map to TRBD2. Sequenced sample: blood. The CDR3 here is CASSGGPGLAAYEQYF. The CDR3 DNA is TGTGCCAGCAGCGGAGGACCGGGACTAGCGGCTTACGAGCAGTACTTC.